This T cell receptor beta chain was documented in a study of Siglec-9 on CD8 T cells in melanoma. Profiling relied on immunoSEQ multiplex PCR, and the TCRdb table lists in-frame clones only, not all of them. The sample holds almost 30,000 clones, approximately 80% seen once. As concerns this clone: The antigen is not known.

Whole-study results and caveats: Siglec-9 reportedly marks and regulates an effector memory CD8+ T-cell subset apparently accumulating in melanoma tumors.

Per the germline V gene, CDR1 is SEHNR and CDR2 is FQNEAQ (reference sequence). The CDR3 is made up of 18 amino acids. The trim removed 6 bases at V and 2 bases at J, leaving 15 bases unmatched. V usage is TRBV7-9 and J usage is TRBJ1-2, with 10 bases that match TRBD1. The specimen sequenced was Siglec-9- CD8+ T cells sorted from blood. The TCR sequence derives from a human donor in good health. The CDR3 region has the DNA TGTGCCAGCAGACAATCCCTACCCGGGACAGGGGAGAACTATGGCTACACCTTC. As protein: CASRQSLPGTGENYGYTF.